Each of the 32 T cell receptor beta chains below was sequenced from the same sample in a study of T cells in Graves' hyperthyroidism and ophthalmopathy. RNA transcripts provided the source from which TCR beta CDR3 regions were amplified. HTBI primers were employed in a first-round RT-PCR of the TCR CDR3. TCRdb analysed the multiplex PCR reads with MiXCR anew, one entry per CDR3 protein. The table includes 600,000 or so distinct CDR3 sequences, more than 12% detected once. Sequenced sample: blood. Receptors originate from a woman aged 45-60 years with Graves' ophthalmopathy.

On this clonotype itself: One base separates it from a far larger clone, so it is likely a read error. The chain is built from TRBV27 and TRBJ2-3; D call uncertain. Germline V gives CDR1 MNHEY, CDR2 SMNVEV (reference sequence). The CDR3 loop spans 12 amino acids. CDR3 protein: CAGSPRSDTQYF. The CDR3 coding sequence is TGTGCCGGCAGTCCCCGATCAGATACGCAGTATTTT.

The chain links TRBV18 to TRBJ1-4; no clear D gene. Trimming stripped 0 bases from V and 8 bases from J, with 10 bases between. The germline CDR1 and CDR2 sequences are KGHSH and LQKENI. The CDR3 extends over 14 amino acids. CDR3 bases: TGTGCCAGCTCACCACCGTCAGGAGTCGAAAAACTGTTTTTT. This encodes CASSPPSGVEKLFF.

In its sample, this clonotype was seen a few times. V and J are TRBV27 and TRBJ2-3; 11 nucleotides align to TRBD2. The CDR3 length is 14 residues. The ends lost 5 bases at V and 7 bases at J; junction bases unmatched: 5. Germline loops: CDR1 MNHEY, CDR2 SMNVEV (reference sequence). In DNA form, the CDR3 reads TGTGCCAGCAGTCCATCGACTAGCGGGAATACGCAGTATTTT. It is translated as CASSPSTSGNTQYF.

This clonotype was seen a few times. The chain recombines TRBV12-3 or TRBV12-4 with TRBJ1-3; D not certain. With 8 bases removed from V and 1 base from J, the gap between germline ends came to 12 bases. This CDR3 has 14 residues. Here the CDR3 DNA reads TGTGCCAGCCGGAGGGAAGGTTCTGGAAACACCATATATTTT. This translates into CASRREGSGNTIYF.

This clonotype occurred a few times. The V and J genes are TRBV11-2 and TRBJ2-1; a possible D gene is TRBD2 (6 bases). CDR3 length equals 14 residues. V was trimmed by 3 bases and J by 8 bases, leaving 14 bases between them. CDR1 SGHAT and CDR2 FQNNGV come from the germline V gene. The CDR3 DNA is TGTGCCAGCAGCTTCTTCGTGCCGGGGGATGAGCAGTTCTTC. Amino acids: CASSFFVPGDEQFF.

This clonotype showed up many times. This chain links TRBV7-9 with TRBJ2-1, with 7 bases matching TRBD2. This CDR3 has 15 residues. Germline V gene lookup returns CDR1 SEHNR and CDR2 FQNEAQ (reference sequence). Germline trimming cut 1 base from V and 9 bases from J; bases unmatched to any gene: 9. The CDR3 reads CASSLGVAGAAEQFF. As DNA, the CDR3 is TGTGCCAGCAGCTTAGGGGTGGCGGGAGCCGCTGAGCAGTTCTTC. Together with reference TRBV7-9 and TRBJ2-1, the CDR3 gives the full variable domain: DTGVSQNPRHKITKRGQNVTFRCDPISEHNRLYWYRQTLGQGPEFLTYFQNEAQLEKSRLLSDRFSAERPKGSFSTLEIQRTEQGDSAMYLCASSLGVAGAAEQFFGPGTRLTVL.

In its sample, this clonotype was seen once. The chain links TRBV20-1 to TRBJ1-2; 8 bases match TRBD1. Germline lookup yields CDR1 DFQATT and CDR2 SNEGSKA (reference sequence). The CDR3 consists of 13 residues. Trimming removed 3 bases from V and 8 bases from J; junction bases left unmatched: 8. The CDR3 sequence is CSARAGQGEGYTF. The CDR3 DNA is TGCAGTGCTAGGGCCGGACAGGGTGAAGGCTACACCTTC.

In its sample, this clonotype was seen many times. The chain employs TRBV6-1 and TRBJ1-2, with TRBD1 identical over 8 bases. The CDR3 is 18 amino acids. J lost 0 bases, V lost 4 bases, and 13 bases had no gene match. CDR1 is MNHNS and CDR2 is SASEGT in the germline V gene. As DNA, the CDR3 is TGTGCCAGCAGTGCCCTAGGACAGGGTCAACCGTCTAACTATGGCTACACCTTC. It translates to CASSALGQGQPSNYGYTF.

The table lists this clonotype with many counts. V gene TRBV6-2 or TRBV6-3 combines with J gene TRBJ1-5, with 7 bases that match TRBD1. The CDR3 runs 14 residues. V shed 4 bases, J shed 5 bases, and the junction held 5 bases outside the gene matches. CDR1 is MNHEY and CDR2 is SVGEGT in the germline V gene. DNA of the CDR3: TGTGCCAGCAGTTCAGGGGGGGCAGATCAGCCCCAGCATTTT. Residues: CASSSGGADQPQHF.

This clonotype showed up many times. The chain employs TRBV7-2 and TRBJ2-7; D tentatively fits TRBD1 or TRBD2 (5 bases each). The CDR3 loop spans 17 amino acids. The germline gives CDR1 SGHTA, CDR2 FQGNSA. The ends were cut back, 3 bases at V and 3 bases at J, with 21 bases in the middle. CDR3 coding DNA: TGTGCCAGCAGCTTTCCGGGCCCTGATGGGGGAAACTACGAGCAGTACTTC. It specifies CASSFPGPDGGNYEQYF.

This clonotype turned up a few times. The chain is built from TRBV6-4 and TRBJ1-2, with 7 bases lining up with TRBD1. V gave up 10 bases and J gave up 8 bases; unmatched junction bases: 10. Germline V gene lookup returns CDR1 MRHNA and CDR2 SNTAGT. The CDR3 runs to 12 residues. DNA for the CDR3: TGTGCCACCAGACAGGGATCAAGGGGCTACACCTTC. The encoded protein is CATRQGSRGYTF.

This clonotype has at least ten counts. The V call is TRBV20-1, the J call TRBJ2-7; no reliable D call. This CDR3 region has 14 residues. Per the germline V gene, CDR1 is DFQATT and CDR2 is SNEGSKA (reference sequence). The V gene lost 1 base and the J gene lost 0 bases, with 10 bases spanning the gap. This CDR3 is CSARAHLSSYEQYF. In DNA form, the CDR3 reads TGCAGTGCTAGAGCCCACTTGAGCTCCTACGAGCAGTACTTC.

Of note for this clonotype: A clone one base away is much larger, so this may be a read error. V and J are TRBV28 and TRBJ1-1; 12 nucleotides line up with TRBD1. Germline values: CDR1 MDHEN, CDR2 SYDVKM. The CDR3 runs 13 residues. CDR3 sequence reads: CASSSGQGAEAYF. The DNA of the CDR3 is TGTGCCAGCAGTTCGGGACAGGGGGCTGAAGCTTACTTT. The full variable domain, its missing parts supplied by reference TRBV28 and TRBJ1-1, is DVKVTQSSRYLVKRTGEKVFLECVQDMDHENMFWYRQDPGLGLRLIYFSYDVKMKEKGDIPEGYSVSREKKERFSLILESASTNQTSMYLCASSSGQGAEAYFGQGTRLTVV.

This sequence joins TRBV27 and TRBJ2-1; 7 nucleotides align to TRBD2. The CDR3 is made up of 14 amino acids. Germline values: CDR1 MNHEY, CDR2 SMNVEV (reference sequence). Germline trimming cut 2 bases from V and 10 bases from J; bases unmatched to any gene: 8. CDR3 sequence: CASSLAGETYEQFF. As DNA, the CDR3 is TGTGCCAGCAGTTTAGCGGGAGAGACCTACGAGCAGTTCTTC.

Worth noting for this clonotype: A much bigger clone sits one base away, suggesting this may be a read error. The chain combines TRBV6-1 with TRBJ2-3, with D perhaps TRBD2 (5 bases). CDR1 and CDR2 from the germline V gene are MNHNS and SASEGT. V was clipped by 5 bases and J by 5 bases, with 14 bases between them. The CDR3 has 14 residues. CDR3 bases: TGTGCCAGCAGTACGACTATCTTCTTAGATACGCAGTATTTT. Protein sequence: CASSTTIFLDTQYF.

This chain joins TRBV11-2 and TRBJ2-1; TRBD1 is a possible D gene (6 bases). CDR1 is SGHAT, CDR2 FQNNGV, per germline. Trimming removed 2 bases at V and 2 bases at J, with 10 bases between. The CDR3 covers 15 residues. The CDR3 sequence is CASSLIQGPYNEQFF. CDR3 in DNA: TGTGCCAGCAGCTTAATCCAGGGGCCCTACAATGAGCAGTTCTTC.

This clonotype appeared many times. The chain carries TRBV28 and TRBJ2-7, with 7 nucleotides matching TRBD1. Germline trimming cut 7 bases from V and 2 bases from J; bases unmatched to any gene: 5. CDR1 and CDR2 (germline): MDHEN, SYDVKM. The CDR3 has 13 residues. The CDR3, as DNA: TGTGCCAGCACCGAAGACAGGGCCTACGAGCAGTACTTC. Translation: CASTEDRAYEQYF.

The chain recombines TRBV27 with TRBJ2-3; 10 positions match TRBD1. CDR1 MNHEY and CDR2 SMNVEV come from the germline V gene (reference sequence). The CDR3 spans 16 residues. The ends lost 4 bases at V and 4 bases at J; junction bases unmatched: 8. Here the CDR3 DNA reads TGTGCCAGCAGTTCGGGGGACAGGGGAATCGCAGATACGCAGTATTTT. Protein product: CASSSGDRGIADTQYF.

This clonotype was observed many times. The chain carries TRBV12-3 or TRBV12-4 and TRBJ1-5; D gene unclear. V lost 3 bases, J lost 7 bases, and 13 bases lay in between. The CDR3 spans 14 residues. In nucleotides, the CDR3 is TGTGCCAGCAGTTTCGGTCACCTGGGACAGCCCCAGCATTTT. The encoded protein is CASSFGHLGQPQHF.

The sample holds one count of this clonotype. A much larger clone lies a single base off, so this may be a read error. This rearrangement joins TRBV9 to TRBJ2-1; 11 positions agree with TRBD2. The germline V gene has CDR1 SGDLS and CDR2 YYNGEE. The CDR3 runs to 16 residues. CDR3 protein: CASSPTGTSGNNEQLF. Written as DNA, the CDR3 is TGTGCCAGCAGCCCCACCGGGACTAGCGGAAACAATGAGCAGCTCTTC.

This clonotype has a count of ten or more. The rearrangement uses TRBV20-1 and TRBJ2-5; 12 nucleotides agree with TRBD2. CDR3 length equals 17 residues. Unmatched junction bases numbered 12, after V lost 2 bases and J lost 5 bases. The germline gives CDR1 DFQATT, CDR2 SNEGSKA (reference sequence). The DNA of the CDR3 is TGCAGTGCTAGAAATCCTAGCGGGAGGGATATCCGGGAGACCCAGTACTTC. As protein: CSARNPSGRDIRETQYF.

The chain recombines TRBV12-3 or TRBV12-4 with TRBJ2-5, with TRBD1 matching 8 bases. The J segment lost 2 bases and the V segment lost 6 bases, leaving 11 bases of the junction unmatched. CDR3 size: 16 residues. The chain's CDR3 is CASSQNRQGLQETQYF. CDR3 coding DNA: TGTGCCAGCAGCCAAAACCGACAGGGGCTACAAGAGACCCAGTACTTC.

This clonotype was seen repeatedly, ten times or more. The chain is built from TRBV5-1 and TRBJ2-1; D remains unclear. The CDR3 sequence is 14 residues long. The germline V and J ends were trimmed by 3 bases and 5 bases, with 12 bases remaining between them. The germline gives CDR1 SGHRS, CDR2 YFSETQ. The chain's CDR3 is CASSWLSENNEQFF. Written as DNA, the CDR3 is TGCGCCAGCAGCTGGTTGTCGGAGAACAATGAGCAGTTCTTC.

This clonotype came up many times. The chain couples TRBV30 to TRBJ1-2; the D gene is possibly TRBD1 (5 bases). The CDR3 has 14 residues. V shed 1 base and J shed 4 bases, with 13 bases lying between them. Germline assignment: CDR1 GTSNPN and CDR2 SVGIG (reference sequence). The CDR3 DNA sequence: TGTGCCTGGAGTGGGGGCAGCAAAGTCTATGGCTACACCTTC. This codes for CAWSGGSKVYGYTF.

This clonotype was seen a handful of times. The CDR3 loop is CASRQDRDQPQHF. The DNA for the CDR3 is TGTGCCAGTAGACAGGACCGAGATCAGCCCCAGCATTTT. V gene TRBV19 combines with J gene TRBJ1-5; perhaps TRBD1 as D (5 bases). CDR1 is LNHDA and CDR2 is SQIVND in the germline V gene (reference sequence). The V and J ends lost 6 bases and 5 bases respectively, with 11 bases between them. The CDR3 has 13 residues.

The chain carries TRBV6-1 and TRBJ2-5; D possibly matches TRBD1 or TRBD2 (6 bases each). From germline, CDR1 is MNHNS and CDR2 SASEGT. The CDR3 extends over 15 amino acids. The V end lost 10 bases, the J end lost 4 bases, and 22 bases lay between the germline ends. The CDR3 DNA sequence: TGTGCCACCGCACGGGGCGATACGGGGGCAGAGACCCAGTACTTC. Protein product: CATARGDTGAETQYF.

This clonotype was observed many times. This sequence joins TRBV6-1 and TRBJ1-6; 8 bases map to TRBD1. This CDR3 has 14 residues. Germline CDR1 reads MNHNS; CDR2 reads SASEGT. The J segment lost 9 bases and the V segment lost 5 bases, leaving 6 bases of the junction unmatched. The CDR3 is CASSSGGAGSPLHF. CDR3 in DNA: TGTGCCAGCAGTTCAGGGGGCGCAGGTTCACCCCTCCACTTT.

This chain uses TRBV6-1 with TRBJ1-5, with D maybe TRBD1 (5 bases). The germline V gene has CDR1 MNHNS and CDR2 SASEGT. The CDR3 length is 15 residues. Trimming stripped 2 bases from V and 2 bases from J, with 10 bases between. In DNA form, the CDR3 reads TGTGCCAGCAGTGAACTACCCAGGGGCAATCAGCCCCAGCATTTT. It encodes CASSELPRGNQPQHF.

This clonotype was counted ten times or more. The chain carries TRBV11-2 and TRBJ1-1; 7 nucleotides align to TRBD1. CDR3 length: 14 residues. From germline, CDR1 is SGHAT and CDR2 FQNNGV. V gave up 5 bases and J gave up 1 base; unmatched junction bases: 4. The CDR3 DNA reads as TGTGCCAGCAGCCCAGCAGGGGGGAACACTGAAGCTTTCTTT. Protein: CASSPAGGNTEAFF. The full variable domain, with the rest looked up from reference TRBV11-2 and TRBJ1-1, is EAGVAQSPRYKIIEKRQSVAFWCNPISGHATLYWYQQILGQGPKLLIQFQNNGVVDDSQLPKDRFSAERLKGVDSTLKIQPAKLEDSAVYLCASSPAGGNTEAFFGQGTRLTVV.

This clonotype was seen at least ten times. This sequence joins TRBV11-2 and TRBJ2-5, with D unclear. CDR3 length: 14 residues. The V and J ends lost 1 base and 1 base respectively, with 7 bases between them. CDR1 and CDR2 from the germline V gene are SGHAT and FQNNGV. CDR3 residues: CASSLVHSQETQYF. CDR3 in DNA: TGTGCCAGCAGCTTAGTACACTCCCAAGAGACCCAGTACTTC.

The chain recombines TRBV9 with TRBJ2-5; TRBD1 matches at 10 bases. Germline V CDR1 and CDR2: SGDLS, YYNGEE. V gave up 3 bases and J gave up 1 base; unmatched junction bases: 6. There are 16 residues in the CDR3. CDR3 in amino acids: CASSGGDRGPQETQYF. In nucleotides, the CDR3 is TGTGCCAGCAGCGGGGGGGACAGGGGCCCCCAAGAGACCCAGTACTTC. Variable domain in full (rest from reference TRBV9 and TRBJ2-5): DSGVTQTPKHLITATGQRVTLRCSPRSGDLSVYWYQQSLDQGLQFLIQYYNGEERAKGNILERFSAQQFPDLHSELNLSSLELGDSALYFCASSGGDRGPQETQYFGPGTRLLVL.

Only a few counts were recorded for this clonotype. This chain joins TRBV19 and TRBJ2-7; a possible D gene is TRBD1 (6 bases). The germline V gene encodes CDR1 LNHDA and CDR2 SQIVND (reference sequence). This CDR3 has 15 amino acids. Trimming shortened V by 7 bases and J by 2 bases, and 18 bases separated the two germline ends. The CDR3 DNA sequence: TGTGCCAGTACCAATGGAGGCAGGGGCCCCTACGAGCAGTACTTC. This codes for CASTNGGRGPYEQYF.